The next 26 T cell receptor beta chains were all read from a single sample in a study of molecular identifiers for immune sequencing clone quantification. TCRdb re-analysed the PCR reads in MiXCR, keeping a single row per CDR3 protein. Here the sample spans approximately 630,000 distinct CDR3 sequences, roughly 27% being singletons. Input material: naive CD8+ T cells from blood, with Jurkat cell RNA spiked in. Subset specified: FACS-sorted CD8+CD4-CCR7+CD45RA+ naive T cells. The receptor source for this set is a human donor in good health. Some libraries in this study had Jurkat cell RNA spiked in.

This clonotype appeared many times. The chain is built from TRBV4-2 and TRBJ2-7; no reliable D call. Germline CDR1 and CDR2: LGHNA and YNFKEQ. V lost 2 bases and J lost 3, with 14 bases in between. This CDR3 region has 15 residues. CDR3 coding DNA: TGTGCCAGCAGCCAATGGGTCGGCGAGTACTACGAGCAGTACTTC. Translated: CASSQWVGEYYEQYF.

The chain carries TRBV27 and TRBJ2-1; a possible D gene is TRBD1 (5 bases). V lost 5 bases and J 6 bases, leaving 20 bases between the germline ends. The CDR3 contains 16 residues. The germline CDR1 and CDR2 sequences are MNHEY and SMNVEV (reference sequence). The CDR3: CASSKTTAPPFNEQFF. DNA for the CDR3: TGTGCCAGCAGTAAAACGACAGCGCCCCCCTTCAATGAGCAGTTCTTC.

A few counts support this clonotype. The chain uses TRBV10-3 and TRBJ1-1; D possibly corresponds to TRBD1 (5 bases). Germline assignment: CDR1 ENHRY and CDR2 SYGVKD. This CDR3 has 15 amino acids. Deletions cut 11 bases from V and 1 base from J, with 20 bases between. This CDR3 reads CAAGLGIGENTEAFF. In nucleotides, the CDR3 is TGTGCCGCAGGCCTTGGGATAGGGGAGAACACTGAAGCTTTCTTT.

In regard to this clonotype: The junction does not match germline at one end; this may be a read error. The V call is TRBV20-1, the J call TRBJ2-7, with D possibly matching TRBD1 (5 bases). The length of the CDR3 is 13 residues. The germline gives CDR1 DFQATT, CDR2 SNEGSKA (reference sequence). CDR3: CGARGKSSYEQYF. The DNA of the CDR3 is TGCGGTGCTAGGGGTAAGAGCTCCTACGAGCAGTACTTC.

The sample holds many counts of this clonotype. The chain uses TRBV7-9 and TRBJ1-2; D possibly corresponds to TRBD1 (5 bases). Between the trimmed V and J ends, which lost 5 bases and 4 bases, there was a span of 20 bases. CDR3 size: 16 residues. CDR1 and CDR2 (germline): SEHNR, FQNEAQ (reference sequence). The CDR3 DNA reads TGTGCCAGCAGCCTGGACCCAGGGCTGGCTGTCTATGGCTACACCTTC. Its protein product is CASSLDPGLAVYGYTF.

Points on this clonotype: Lacking the conserved final phenylalanine or tryptophan, this CDR3 likely reflects a read error. The chain couples TRBV4-3 to TRBJ2-3, with a tentative D call TRBD2 (6 bases). The CDR3 sequence is 15 residues long. Per germline, CDR1 LGHNA and CDR2 YSLEER. The CDR3 sequence: CASSQDGTYTDAQYL. In DNA form, the CDR3 reads TGCGCCAGCAGCCAAGATGGGACTTACACAGATGCGCAGTATCTT.

This clonotype has a count of ten or more. The rearrangement joins TRBV29-1 to TRBJ2-1, with TRBD2 matching over 15 bases. This CDR3 has 17 residues. Per the germline V gene, CDR1 is SQVTM and CDR2 is ANQGSEA. With 5 bases clipped from V and 7 bases from J, the junction kept 12 bases outside the gene matches. The CDR3 is CSVLGLAGGPVPNEQFF. The CDR3, as DNA: TGCAGCGTTCTAGGACTAGCGGGGGGGCCGGTACCAAATGAGCAGTTCTTC.

This clonotype was recorded once. This chain connects TRBV4-3 to TRBJ2-7, with TRBD2 matching over 8 bases. The CDR3 covers 18 residues. Germline CDR1 is LGHNA and CDR2 is YSLEER. V lost 2 bases and J lost 0; bases outside the gene matches: 12. CDR3 sequence (DNA): TGCGCCAGCAGCCAACCAGTGGCGGGGGGAGAAGTCTCCTACGAGCAGTACTTC. Its protein product is CASSQPVAGGEVSYEQYF.

This clonotype was detected a few times. The chain couples TRBV6-1 to TRBJ2-7, with no clear D. CDR1 is MNHNS and CDR2 is SASEGT in the germline V gene. The CDR3 has 12 residues. V lost 2 bases, J lost 5 bases, and 7 bases lay in between. CDR3 nucleotide sequence: TGTGCCAGCAGTGAATTGTCGGACGAGCAGTACTTC. Translating gives CASSELSDEQYF.

J is TRBJ1-2 and V is TRBV9; D is uncertain. CDR1 is SGDLS, CDR2 YYNGEE, per germline. The CDR3 extends over 15 amino acids. Trimming shortened V by 6 bases and J by 0 bases, and 15 bases separated the two germline ends. CDR3 nucleotide sequence: TGTGCCAGCACCCAGACGGGAGAAGCTAACTATGGCTACACCTTC. This sequence encodes CASTQTGEANYGYTF.

As regards this clonotype: This may arise from a read error, as a much more abundant clone is one base away. The chain recombines TRBV11-1 with TRBJ2-6, with D unclear. Trimming took 8 bases from V and 0 from J, leaving 11 bases between them. Looked up from germline, CDR1 is SGHAT and CDR2 is FQDESV (reference sequence). This CDR3 has 15 amino acids. The CDR3 DNA follows: TGTGCCAGCTGCCGTTCATTCTCTGGGGCCAACGTCCTGACTTTC. This codes for CASCRSFSGANVLTF.

This rearrangement joins TRBV11-2 to TRBJ2-5, with 7 bases fitting TRBD2. V gave up 5 bases and J gave up 5 bases; unmatched junction bases: 11. The CDR3 consists of 15 residues. CDR1 SGHAT and CDR2 FQNNGV come from the germline V gene. The CDR3 DNA reads as TGTGCCAGCAGCCTGGGAGGGAGTAGTGGGGAGACCCAGTACTTC. Residues: CASSLGGSSGETQYF.

As for this clonotype: A much more abundant neighbour one base away suggests this may be a read error. This chain connects TRBV9 to TRBJ2-3, with 7 bases aligning to TRBD2. Germline CDR1 SGDLS, CDR2 YYNGEE. The CDR3 extends over 14 amino acids. As DNA, the CDR3 is TGTGCCAGCGGCGTAGCGGGTCAGACAGATACGCAGTATTTT. Protein product: CASGVAGQTDTQYF.

Regarding this clonotype: This may be a read error, as it is one base from a much larger clone. The rearrangement uses TRBV4-3 and TRBJ2-7; TRBD2 aligns across 9 bases. J gave up 2 bases and V 2 bases, and 13 bases lay outside the gene matches. The CDR3 is 18 amino acids. Germline loops: CDR1 LGHNA, CDR2 YSLEER. CDR3 DNA: TGCGCCAGCAGCCAATCACCAATTAGCGGGGGTCCGCCCTACGAGCAGTACTTC. Translation: CASSQSPISGGPPYEQYF.

J is TRBJ2-5 and V is TRBV7-8; TRBD2 aligns across 15 bases. V shed 5 bases and J 9 bases; nucleotides not matched to a gene: 16. This CDR3 comprises 18 residues. CDR1 and CDR2 (germline): SGHVS, FQNEAQ. CDR3 region: CASSGRTSGGARQAPQYF. In nucleotides, the CDR3 is TGTGCCAGCAGCGGTCGGACTAGCGGGGGGGCTCGACAAGCGCCCCAGTACTTC.

Note on this clonotype: Its ends do not fully match the called genes, so a read error is possible. V and J are TRBV5-6 and TRBJ2-7; TRBD2 aligns across 9 bases. The CDR3 totals 14 residues. Germline loops: CDR1 SGHDT, CDR2 YYEEEE. The CDR3 sequence is CASGLGGSGSEQYF. The CDR3 DNA follows: TGTGCCAGCGGCTTGGGTGGTAGCGGGAGCGAGCAGTACTTC.

Ten or more counts support this clonotype. The CDR3 is CASSPGLDSSYEQYF. CDR3 nucleotide sequence: TGTGCCAGCAGCCCGGGACTAGATAGCTCCTACGAGCAGTACTTC. This rearrangement joins TRBV5-5 to TRBJ2-7; 8 bases fit TRBD2. V trimming: 4 bases; J trimming: 0 bases; junction bases outside the gene matches: 6. The germline V gene has CDR1 SGHKS and CDR2 YYEKEE (reference sequence). This CDR3 has 15 residues.

As for this clonotype: This may be a read error: a much more frequent sequence differs by one nucleotide. The chain is built from TRBV4-3 and TRBJ1-1; possible D gene TRBD1, 5 bases. CDR3 length: 14 amino acids. Germline-derived CDR1 and CDR2 are LGHNA and YSLEER. In nucleotides, the CDR3 is TGCGCCAGCAACCAAGATCGGGGGTTTACTGAAGCTTTCTTT. Translated, it gives CASNQDRGFTEAFF.

This clonotype has at least ten counts. The chain is built from TRBV25-1 and TRBJ1-5, with D hard to call. Trimming pared 2 bases from V and 4 bases from J, leaving 6 bases between. Germline V gene data show CDR1 as MGHDK and CDR2 as SYGVNS. The CDR3 covers 13 residues. In DNA, the CDR3 is TGTGCCAGCAGTGAAGGGATGAATCAGCCCCAGCATTTT. It encodes CASSEGMNQPQHF.

This clonotype was recorded many times. V gene TRBV9 combines with J gene TRBJ1-1; 7 bases match TRBD1. The CDR3 has 15 amino acids. J gave up 4 bases and V 4 bases, and 10 bases lay outside the gene matches. The germline V gene has CDR1 SGDLS and CDR2 YYNGEE. DNA of the CDR3: TGTGCCAGCAGCTCAGACAGGGTGGTCGGCACTGAAGCTTTCTTT. Amino acid sequence: CASSSDRVVGTEAFF.

The sample holds many counts of this clonotype. V and J are TRBV7-9 and TRBJ2-5, with D perhaps TRBD2 (5 bases). Trimming pared 7 bases from V and 2 bases from J, leaving 8 bases between. This CDR3 spans 12 amino acids. From germline, CDR1 is SEHNR and CDR2 FQNEAQ (reference sequence). This CDR3 reads CASTGLQETQYF. The CDR3 nucleotides read TGTGCCAGCACCGGACTTCAAGAGACCCAGTACTTC.

This clonotype was detected only a few times. The chain uses TRBV27 and TRBJ1-5; no reliable D call. Germline V gives CDR1 MNHEY, CDR2 SMNVEV (reference sequence). V shed 6 bases and J shed 0 bases, with 9 bases lying between them. The CDR3 is 14 residues long. CDR3 in amino acids: CASRETYSNQPQHF. The CDR3 DNA reads as TGTGCCAGCAGAGAGACTTATAGCAATCAGCCCCAGCATTTT.

The chain employs TRBV27 and TRBJ2-3, with TRBD2 matching 11 bases. The CDR3 runs to 17 residues. With V trimmed by 5 bases and J by 2 bases, 9 bases remained unmatched. Germline CDR1 and CDR2: MNHEY and SMNVEV (reference sequence). Written as DNA, the CDR3 is TGTGCCAGCAGTGAGGGACTAGCGGTGAAAAACACAGATACGCAGTATTTT. This codes for CASSEGLAVKNTDTQYF.

The chain is built from TRBV4-1 and TRBJ2-7; D unclear. V was cut by 0 bases and J by 6 bases, with 15 bases left in between. The CDR3 spans 15 residues. Germline assignment: CDR1 MGHRA and CDR2 YSYEKL. Here the CDR3 DNA reads TGCGCCAGCAGCCAAGATTCGACGGGTGTCGGCGAGCAGTACTTC. Residues: CASSQDSTGVGEQYF.

The sample holds one count of this clonotype. A much more abundant neighbour one base away suggests this may be a read error. The CDR3 ends on some other residue instead of the conserved phenylalanine or tryptophan, so this is likely a read error. The rearrangement joins TRBV29-1 to TRBJ1-1, with D maybe TRBD1 (5 bases). CDR3 length: 10 amino acids. Trimming stripped 7 bases from V and 8 bases from J, with 11 bases between. Germline CDR1 and CDR2: SQVTM and ANQGSEA. CDR3 loop: CSAGTSEAFY. CDR3 nucleotides: TGCAGCGCAGGGACTTCAGAAGCTTTCTAT.

Remarks on this clonotype: At one end, the junction sequence differs from germline, possibly due to a read error. The V call is TRBV5-3, the J call TRBJ2-6; TRBD1 matches at 7 bases. TRBV5-3 belongs to the ORF category, with a function that is uncertain. There are 18 residues in the CDR3. Here the CDR3 reads CASSSQPGQFSVANVLTF. The CDR3 DNA sequence: TGTGCCAGCAGCTCGCAACCGGGACAGTTCTCTGTGGCCAACGTCCTGACTTTC.